Reported below is one T cell receptor beta chain. Its matching antigen is unknown. The use of a sample-barcoded 5' primer and a J-beta primer mix characterized a second PCR of roughly 6 to 11 cycles. Each sample yielded at least 2.5 million CDR3-containing paired-end reads. TCRdb reanalysed the 5' RACE reads using MiXCR and keeps one entry per CDR3 protein. The top ten hold about 23% of the sample, which has approximately 2,000,000 distinct CDR3 sequences, about two fifths seen once. This record belongs to a study of blood T cells in healthy people across ages. Study results and caveats: Lack of knowledge of donor CMV status possibly confounded expanded clonotype changes. The recorded TCR beta diversity per million T cells decreased in a roughly linear manner with age.

The germline CDR1 and CDR2 sequences are SGHTA and FQGNSA. The CDR3 is made up of 14 amino acids. With 4 bases removed from V and 4 bases from J, the gap between germline ends came to 14 bases. The receptor's source is a human donor in good health. The V call is TRBV7-2, the J call TRBJ2-7, with D possibly TRBD2 on 6 matching bases. Sequenced material: blood. CDR3 loop: CASSSGMTRYEQYF. CDR3 in DNA: TGTGCCAGCAGCTCCGGGATGACTAGGTACGAGCAGTACTTC.